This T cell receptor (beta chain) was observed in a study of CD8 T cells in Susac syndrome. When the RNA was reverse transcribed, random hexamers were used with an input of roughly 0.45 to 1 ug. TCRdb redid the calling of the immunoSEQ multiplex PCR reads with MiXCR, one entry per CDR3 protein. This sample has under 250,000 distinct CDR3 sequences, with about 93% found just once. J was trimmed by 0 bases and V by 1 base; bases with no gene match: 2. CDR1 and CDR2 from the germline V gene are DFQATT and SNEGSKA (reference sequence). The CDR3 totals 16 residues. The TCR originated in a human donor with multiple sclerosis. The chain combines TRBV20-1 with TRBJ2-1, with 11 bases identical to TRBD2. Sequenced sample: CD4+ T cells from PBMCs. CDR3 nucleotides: TGCAGTGCTAGAGCTAGCGGGGGGTACTCCTACAATGAGCAGTTCTTC. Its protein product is CSARASGGYSYNEQFF.